Listed below are T cell receptor beta chains from one sample, sequenced in a study of cytomegalovirus exposure and HLA in healthy donors. Data came from immunoSEQ multiplex PCR; TCRdb stores just in-frame clones and leaves some out. The table lists some 90,000 clones, about four fifths of them singletons. Sequencing was carried out using PBMCs. These receptors were obtained from a female donor in good health and CMV-seropositive. Each CDR3 is given with its conserved first and last residue. D genes are given only for firm matches. The size of a clone is reported for some rows only, either as once, few or many, or as a class for expanded clones.

V gene	D gene	clone size	J gene	CDR3 protein	CDR3 DNA
TRBV6-6	TRBD2	-	TRBJ2-7	CASSPRTSGVSYEQYF	TGTGCCAGCAGCCCCAGGACTAGCGGGGTCTCCTACGAGCAGTACTTC
TRBV4-1	-	-	TRBJ1-3	CASSPVGDSGNTIYF	TGCGCCAGCAGCCCAGTGGGCGACTCTGGAAACACCATATATTTT
TRBV19	-	few	TRBJ1-1	CASSIYGDTEAFF	TGTGCCAGTAGTATATACGGGGACACTGAAGCTTTCTTT
TRBV4-3	-	-	TRBJ2-7	CASSQDKGHGYEQYF	TGCGCCAGCAGCCAAGATAAGGGACACGGCTACGAGCAGTACTTC
TRBV7-2	-	-	TRBJ2-5	CASSPSRGWETQYF	TGTGCCAGCAGCCCTAGTAGAGGATGGGAGACCCAGTACTTC
TRBV5-4	-	few	TRBJ2-7	CASSFPAATGSYEQYF	TGTGCCAGCAGCTTCCCTGCTGCGACAGGCTCCTACGAGCAGTACTTC
TRBV28	-	once	TRBJ2-7	CATGEESYEQYF	TGTGCCACCGGAGAGGAATCCTACGAGCAGTACTTC
TRBV11-2	TRBD1	-	TRBJ1-1	CASSSGTGGTEAFF	TGTGCCAGCAGCTCCGGGACAGGGGGCACTGAAGCTTTCTTT
TRBV5-4	TRBD2	-	TRBJ2-3	CASSKPQTSGRTDTQYF	TGTGCCAGCAGCAAACCCCAGACTAGCGGCCGAACAGATACGCAGTATTTT
TRBV18	TRBD1	-	TRBJ1-4	CASSLGQDNEKLFF	TGTGCCAGCTCCCTGGGACAGGATAATGAAAAACTGTTTTTT
TRBV5-1	-	-	TRBJ2-3	CASSYDNRGTQYF	TGCGCCAGCAGCTATGATAATAGAGGTACGCAGTATTTT
TRBV10-3	-	few	TRBJ2-7	CAISPGTEQYF	TGTGCCATCAGTCCGGGAACCGAGCAGTACTTC
TRBV4-1	TRBD2	few	TRBJ2-7	CASSQVPSGGDEQYF	TGCGCCAGCAGCCAAGTCCCGTCGGGGGGTGACGAGCAGTACTTC
TRBV7-3	TRBD2	-	TRBJ2-5	CASSFSGRETQYF	TGTGCCAGCAGCTTTAGCGGGAGGGAGACCCAGTACTTC
TRBV7-2	-	-	TRBJ2-5	CASSPWGGRETQYF	TGTGCCAGCAGCCCCTGGGGAGGTCGGGAGACCCAGTACTTC
TRBV2	TRBD1	-	TRBJ1-1	CASSVDRGELGTEAFF	TGTGCCAGCAGTGTTGACAGGGGGGAATTGGGCACTGAAGCTTTCTTT
TRBV29-1	-	-	TRBJ1-4	CSVGRDRHEKLFF	TGCAGCGTCGGCAGGGATCGTCACGAAAAACTGTTTTTT
TRBV13	-	once	TRBJ2-7	CASSATPQGNYEQYF	TGTGCCAGCAGCGCTACCCCCCAGGGTAACTACGAGCAGTACTTC
TRBV7-9	TRBD2	few	TRBJ2-7	CASSWEGRGAYEQYF	TGTGCCAGCAGCTGGGAAGGGCGGGGGGCCTACGAGCAGTACTTC
TRBV4-1	-	-	TRBJ1-3	CASSQWAGNTIYF	TGCGCCAGCAGCCAATGGGCGGGAAACACCATATATTTT
TRBV4-3	-	few	TRBJ2-3	CASSQGRASNTQYF	TGCGCCAGCAGCCAAGGTCGGGCTAGCAATACGCAGTATTTT
TRBV28	-	-	TRBJ2-5	CASSFQRVQETQYF	TGTGCCAGCAGTTTCCAGCGCGTCCAAGAGACCCAGTACTTC
TRBV11-3	-	-	TRBJ2-1	CASSLDESREQFF	TGTGCCAGCAGCTTAGATGAATCGAGAGAGCAGTTCTTC
TRBV18	TRBD1	-	TRBJ2-2	CASSPGQGADTGELFF	TGTGCCAGCTCACCAGGACAGGGGGCGGACACCGGGGAGCTGTTTTTT
TRBV9	TRBD2	-	TRBJ2-7	CASSAGAGTYEQYF	TGTGCCAGCAGCGCGGGAGCGGGAACCTACGAGCAGTACTTC
TRBV13	-	-	TRBJ1-1	CASSHIGDNAEAFF	TGTGCCAGCAGTCACATAGGGGATAACGCTGAAGCTTTCTTT
TRBV5-1	-	-	TRBJ2-7	CASSLLQGRDEQYF	TGCGCCAGCAGCTTGTTGCAGGGCAGGGACGAGCAGTACTTC
TRBV19	TRBD1	-	TRBJ2-7	CASSPDRGLGEQYF	TGTGCCAGTAGTCCGGACAGGGGGCTTGGCGAGCAGTACTTC
TRBV9	TRBD1	few	TRBJ2-5	CASSSRRGGLETQYF	TGTGCCAGCAGCTCCCGGAGAGGGGGCTTGGAGACCCAGTACTTC
TRBV7-3	TRBD1	-	TRBJ1-5	CASSSTGGNQPQHF	TGTGCCAGCAGCTCTACAGGGGGCAATCAGCCCCAGCATTTT
TRBV29-1	TRBD2	-	TRBJ2-7	CSVASGKIDEQYF	TGCAGCGTTGCGAGCGGGAAAATCGACGAGCAGTACTTC
TRBV30	TRBD1	-	TRBJ2-2	CAWGWTGATGELFF	TGTGCCTGGGGCTGGACAGGGGCGACCGGGGAGCTGTTTTTT
TRBV7-3	TRBD1	once	TRBJ2-5	CASSPNRGRETQYF	TGTGCCAGCAGCCCCAACAGGGGGCGAGAGACCCAGTACTTC
TRBV4-2	TRBD1	-	TRBJ1-3	CASSQGIPDRGGNTIYF	TGTGCCAGCAGCCAAGGAATCCCGGACAGGGGAGGAAACACCATATATTTT
TRBV4-2	TRBD1	-	TRBJ1-2	CASSPTGDSNYGYTF	TGTGCCAGCAGCCCGACAGGGGATTCTAACTATGGCTACACCTTC
TRBV19	-	-	TRBJ2-3	CASSEGEPGTQYF	TGTGCCAGTAGCGAGGGGGAGCCAGGAACGCAGTATTTT
TRBV7-9	TRBD2	-	TRBJ2-1	CASSLISGGQFF	TGTGCCAGCAGCTTAATTTCGGGAGGACAGTTCTTC
TRBV4-3	TRBD2	-	TRBJ2-2	CASSQTSGDTGELFF	TGCGCCAGCAGCCAAACTAGCGGGGACACCGGGGAGCTGTTTTTT
TRBV7-2	-	-	TRBJ2-2	CASSSHGAGGELFF	TGTGCCAGCAGCTCCCATGGGGCCGGGGGGGAGCTGTTTTTT
TRBV5-1	TRBD2	-	TRBJ2-1	CASSSRLAGDNEQFF	TGCGCCAGCAGCAGCAGACTAGCGGGGGACAATGAGCAGTTCTTC
TRBV6-1	TRBD1	-	TRBJ1-5	CASRWGQVGNQPQHF	TGTGCCAGCAGATGGGGACAGGTCGGCAATCAGCCCCAGCATTTT
TRBV30	-	-	TRBJ1-3	CAWSVLGSWGNTIYF	TGTGCCTGGAGTGTATTGGGTTCATGGGGCAACACCATATATTTT